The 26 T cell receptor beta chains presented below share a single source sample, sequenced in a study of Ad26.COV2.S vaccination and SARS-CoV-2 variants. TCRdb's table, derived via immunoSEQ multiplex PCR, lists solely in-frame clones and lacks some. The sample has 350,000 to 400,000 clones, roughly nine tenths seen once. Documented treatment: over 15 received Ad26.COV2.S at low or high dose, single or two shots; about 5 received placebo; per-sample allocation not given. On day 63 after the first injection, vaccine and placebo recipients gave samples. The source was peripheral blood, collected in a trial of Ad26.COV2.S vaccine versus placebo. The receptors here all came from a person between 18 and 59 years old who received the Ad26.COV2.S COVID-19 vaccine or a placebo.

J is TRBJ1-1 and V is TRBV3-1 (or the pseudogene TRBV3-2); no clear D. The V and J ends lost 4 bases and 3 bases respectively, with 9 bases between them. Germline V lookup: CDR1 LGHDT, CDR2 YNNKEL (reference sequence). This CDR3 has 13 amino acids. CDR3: CASSPRWDTEAFF. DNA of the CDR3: TGTGCCAGCAGCCCCAGGTGGGACACTGAAGCTTTCTTT.

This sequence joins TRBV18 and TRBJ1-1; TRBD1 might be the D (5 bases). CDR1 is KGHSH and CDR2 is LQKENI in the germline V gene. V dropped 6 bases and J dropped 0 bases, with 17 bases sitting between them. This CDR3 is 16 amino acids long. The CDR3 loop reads CASSEQELYMNTEAFF. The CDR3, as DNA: TGTGCCAGCTCGGAACAGGAACTTTATATGAACACTGAAGCTTTCTTT.

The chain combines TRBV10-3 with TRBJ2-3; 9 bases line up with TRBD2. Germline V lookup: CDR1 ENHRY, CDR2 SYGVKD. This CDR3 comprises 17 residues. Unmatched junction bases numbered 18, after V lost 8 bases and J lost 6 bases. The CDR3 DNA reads TGTGCCATCTCCGCGGGGGGGCTAATCGAGTCTGGGGATACGCAGTATTTT. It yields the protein CAISAGGLIESGDTQYF.

CDR3 sequence (DNA): TGCGCCAGCAGTGAGACGGGACCTTCACCCCTCCACTTT. Translation gives CASSETGPSPLHF. The chain combines TRBV10-2 with TRBJ1-6, with a tentative D call TRBD1 (5 bases). The CDR3 consists of 13 residues. Germline V gene lookup returns CDR1 WSHSY and CDR2 SAAADI. Trimming took off 2 bases at V and 9 bases at J, with 8 bases between the two ends.

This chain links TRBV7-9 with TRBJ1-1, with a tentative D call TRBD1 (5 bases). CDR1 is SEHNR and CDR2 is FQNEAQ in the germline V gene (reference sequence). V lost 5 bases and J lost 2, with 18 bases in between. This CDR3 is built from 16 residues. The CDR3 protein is CASSLAGGGDNTEAFF. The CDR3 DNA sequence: TGTGCCAGCAGCCTCGCGGGGGGAGGGGACAACACTGAAGCTTTCTTT. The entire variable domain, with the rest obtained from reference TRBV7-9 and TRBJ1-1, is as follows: DTGVSQNPRHKITKRGQNVTFRCDPISEHNRLYWYRQTLGQGPEFLTYFQNEAQLEKSRLLSDRFSAERPKGSFSTLEIQRTEQGDSAMYLCASSLAGGGDNTEAFFGQGTRLTVV.

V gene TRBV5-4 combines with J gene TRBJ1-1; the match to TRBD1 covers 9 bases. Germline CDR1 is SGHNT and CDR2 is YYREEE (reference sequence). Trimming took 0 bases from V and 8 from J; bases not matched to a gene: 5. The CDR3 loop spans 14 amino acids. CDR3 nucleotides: TGTGCCAGCAGCTTGGTGTCGGGGACAGGGGAAGCTTTCTTT. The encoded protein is CASSLVSGTGEAFF.

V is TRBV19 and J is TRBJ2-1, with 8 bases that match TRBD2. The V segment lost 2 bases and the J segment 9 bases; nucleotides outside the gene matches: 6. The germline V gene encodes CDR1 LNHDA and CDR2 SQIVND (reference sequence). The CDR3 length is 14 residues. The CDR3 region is CASSINSGDAEQFF. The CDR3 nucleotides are TGTGCCAGTAGTATAAATAGCGGGGACGCTGAGCAGTTCTTC.

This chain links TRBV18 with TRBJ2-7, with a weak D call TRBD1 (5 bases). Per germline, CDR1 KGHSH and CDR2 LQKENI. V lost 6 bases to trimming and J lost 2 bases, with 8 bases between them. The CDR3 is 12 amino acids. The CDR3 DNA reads TGTGCCAGCTCGGCGGACACCTACGAGCAGTACTTC. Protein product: CASSADTYEQYF.

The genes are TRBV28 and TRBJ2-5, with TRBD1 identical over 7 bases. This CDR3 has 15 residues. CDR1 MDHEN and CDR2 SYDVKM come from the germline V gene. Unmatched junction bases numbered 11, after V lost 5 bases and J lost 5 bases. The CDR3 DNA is TGTGCCAGCAGTCCGCATCAGGGGGTCCCGGAGACCCAGTACTTC. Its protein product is CASSPHQGVPETQYF.

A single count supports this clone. In DNA form, the CDR3 reads TGTGCCAGCAGCCAGCTAGCGGGGGGCCCCCACGAGCAGTACTTC. As protein: CASSQLAGGPHEQYF. The chain combines TRBV7-2 with TRBJ2-7; 11 bases line up with TRBD2. The CDR3 consists of 15 residues. V lost 5 bases and J lost 5; bases outside the gene matches: 8. Germline V gene sequence: CDR1 SGHTA, CDR2 FQGNSA.

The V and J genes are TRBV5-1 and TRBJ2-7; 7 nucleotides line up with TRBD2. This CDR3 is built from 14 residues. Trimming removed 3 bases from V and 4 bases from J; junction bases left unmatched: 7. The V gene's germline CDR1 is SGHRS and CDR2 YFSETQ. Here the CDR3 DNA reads TGCGCCAGCAGCTCCTCAGCGGGGTCGTACGAGCAGTACTTC. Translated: CASSSSAGSYEQYF. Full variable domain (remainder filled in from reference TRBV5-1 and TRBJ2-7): KAGVTQTPRYLIKTRGQQVTLSCSPISGHRSVSWYQQTPGQGLQFLFEYFSETQRNKGNFPGRFSGRQFSNSRSEMNVSTLELGDSALYLCASSSSAGSYEQYFGPGTRLTVT.

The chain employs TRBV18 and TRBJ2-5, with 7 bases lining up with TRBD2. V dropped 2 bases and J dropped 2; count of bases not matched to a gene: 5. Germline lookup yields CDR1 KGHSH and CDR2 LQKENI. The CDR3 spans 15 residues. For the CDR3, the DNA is TGTGCCAGCTCACCATTGCGGGGGAGTCAAGAGACCCAGTACTTC. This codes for CASSPLRGSQETQYF.

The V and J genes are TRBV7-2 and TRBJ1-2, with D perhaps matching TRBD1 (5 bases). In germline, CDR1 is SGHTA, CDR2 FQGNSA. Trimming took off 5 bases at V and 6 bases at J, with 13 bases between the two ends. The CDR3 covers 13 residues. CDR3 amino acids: CASSSRVWDGYTF. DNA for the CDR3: TGTGCCAGCAGCAGCAGGGTATGGGATGGCTACACCTTC.

CDR3 DNA sequence: TGCAGCGTTGTAGCGGGGTGGGCGGCTAATGAAAAACTGTTTTTT. It is translated as CSVVAGWAANEKLFF. The chain has TRBV29-1 and TRBJ1-4, with D hard to call. CDR1 SQVTM and CDR2 ANQGSEA come from the germline V gene. Trimming took off 4 bases at V and 3 bases at J, with 15 bases between the two ends. The CDR3 loop spans 15 amino acids.

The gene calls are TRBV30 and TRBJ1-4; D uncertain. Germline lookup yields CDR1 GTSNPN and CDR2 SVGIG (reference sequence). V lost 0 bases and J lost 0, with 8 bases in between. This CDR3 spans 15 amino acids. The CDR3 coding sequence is TGTGCCTGGAGTGTGGAAGGAGCAACTAATGAAAAACTGTTTTTT. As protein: CAWSVEGATNEKLFF. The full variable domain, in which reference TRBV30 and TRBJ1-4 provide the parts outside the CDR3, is SQTIHQWPATLVQPVGSPLSLECTVEGTSNPNLYWYRQAAGRGLQLLFYSVGIGQISSEVPQNLSASRPQDRQFILSSKKLLLSDSGFYLCAWSVEGATNEKLFFGSGTQLSVL.

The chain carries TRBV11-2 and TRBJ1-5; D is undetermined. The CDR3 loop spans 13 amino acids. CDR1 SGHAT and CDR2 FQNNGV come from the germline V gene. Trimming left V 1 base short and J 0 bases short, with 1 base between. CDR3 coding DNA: TGTGCCAGCAGCTTAGCTAGCAATCAGCCCCAGCATTTT. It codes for CASSLASNQPQHF.

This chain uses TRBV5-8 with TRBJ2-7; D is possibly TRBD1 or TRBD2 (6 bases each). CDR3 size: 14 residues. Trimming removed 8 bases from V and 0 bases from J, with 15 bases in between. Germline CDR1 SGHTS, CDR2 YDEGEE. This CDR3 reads CASPRQDYSYEQYF. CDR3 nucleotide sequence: TGTGCCAGTCCACGACAGGACTACTCCTACGAGCAGTACTTC.

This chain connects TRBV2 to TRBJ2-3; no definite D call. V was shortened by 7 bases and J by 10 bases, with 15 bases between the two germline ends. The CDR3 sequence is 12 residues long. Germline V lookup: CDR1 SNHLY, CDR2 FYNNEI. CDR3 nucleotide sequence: TGTGCCAGCAATCGGCTGAGGCATGCGCAGTATTTT. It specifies CASNRLRHAQYF.

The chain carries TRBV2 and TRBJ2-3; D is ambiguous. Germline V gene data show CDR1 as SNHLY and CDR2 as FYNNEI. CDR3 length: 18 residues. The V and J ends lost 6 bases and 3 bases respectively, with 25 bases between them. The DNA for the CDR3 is TGTGCCAGCAGAGCCATAAGTGATATGCGCCACAAAACAGATACGCAGTATTTT. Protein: CASRAISDMRHKTDTQYF. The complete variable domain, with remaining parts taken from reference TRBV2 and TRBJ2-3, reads EPEVTQTPSHQVTQMGQEVILRCVPISNHLYFYWYRQILGQKVEFLVSFYNNEISEKSEIFDDQFSVERPDGSNFTLKIRSTKLEDSAMYFCASRAISDMRHKTDTQYFGPGTRLTVL.

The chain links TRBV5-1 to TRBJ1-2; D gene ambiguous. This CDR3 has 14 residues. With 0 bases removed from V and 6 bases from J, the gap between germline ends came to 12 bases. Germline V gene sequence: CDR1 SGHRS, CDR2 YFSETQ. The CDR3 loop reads CASSLVRSGDGYTF. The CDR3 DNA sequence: TGCGCCAGCAGCTTGGTACGGTCCGGGGATGGCTACACCTTC.

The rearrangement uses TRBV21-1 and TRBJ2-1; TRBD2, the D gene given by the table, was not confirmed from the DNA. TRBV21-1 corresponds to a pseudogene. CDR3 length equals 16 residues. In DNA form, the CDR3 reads TGTGCCAGCAGCAAGGGTCCGCGGGCAAGGATCAATGAGCAGTTCTTC. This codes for CASSKGPRARINEQFF.

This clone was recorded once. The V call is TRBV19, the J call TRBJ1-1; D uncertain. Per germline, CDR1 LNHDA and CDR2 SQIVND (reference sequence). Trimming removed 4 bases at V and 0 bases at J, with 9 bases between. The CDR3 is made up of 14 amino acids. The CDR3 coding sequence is TGTGCCAGTAGTAGGTGGTTTGTGAACACTGAAGCTTTCTTT. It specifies CASSRWFVNTEAFF.

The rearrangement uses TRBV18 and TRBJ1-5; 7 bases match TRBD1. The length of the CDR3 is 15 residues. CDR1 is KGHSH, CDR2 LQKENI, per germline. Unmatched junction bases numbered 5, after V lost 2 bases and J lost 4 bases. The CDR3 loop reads CASSPETGSNQPQHF. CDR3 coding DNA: TGTGCCAGCTCACCAGAGACAGGGTCAAATCAGCCCCAGCATTTT.

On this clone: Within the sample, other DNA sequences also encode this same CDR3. The CDR3: CASSLNSYEQYF. The CDR3, as DNA: TGTGCCAGCAGCCTCAATAGCTACGAGCAGTACTTC. The rearrangement joins TRBV11-2 to TRBJ2-7; D remains ambiguous. V was clipped by 5 bases and J by 3 bases, with 8 bases between them. Germline CDR1 and CDR2: SGHAT and FQNNGV. This CDR3 spans 12 amino acids.

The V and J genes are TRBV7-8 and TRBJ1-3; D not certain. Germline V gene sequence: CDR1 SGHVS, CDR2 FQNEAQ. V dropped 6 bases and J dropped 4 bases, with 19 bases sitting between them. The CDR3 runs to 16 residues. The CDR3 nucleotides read TGTGCCAGCAGAAATTCCGTCCTGGCAGGCGGAAACACCATATATTTT. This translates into CASRNSVLAGGNTIYF.

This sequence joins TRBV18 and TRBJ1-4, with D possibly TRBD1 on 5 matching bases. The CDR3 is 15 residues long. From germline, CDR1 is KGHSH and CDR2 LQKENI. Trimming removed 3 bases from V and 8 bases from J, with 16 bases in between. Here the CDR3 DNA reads TGTGCCAGCTCACCCGCGTGGGGGGAAGAGGAAAAACTGTTTTTT. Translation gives CASSPAWGEEEKLFF.